The 19 T cell receptor beta chains below were found in one sample sequenced in a study of CD8 T cells in Susac syndrome. RNA totalling about 0.45 to 1 ug underwent reverse transcription with random hexamers. TCRdb ran MiXCR on the immunoSEQ multiplex PCR reads and lists one entry per CDR3 protein. The sample shows 400,000 to 550,000 distinct CDR3 sequences, about 85% of them seen only once. Material for sequencing was CD8+ T cells from PBMCs. All receptors come from a human donor with multiple sclerosis.

The chain joins TRBV6-5 to TRBJ2-2; 10 nucleotides line up with TRBD2. This CDR3 has 15 residues. Germline lookup yields CDR1 MNHEY and CDR2 SVGAGI. Trimming removed 6 bases from V and 7 bases from J; junction bases left unmatched: 8. CDR3 nucleotides: TGTGCCAGCAGCGTGGGACTAGCGATTAACGGGGAGCTGTTTTTT. Amino acid sequence: CASSVGLAINGELFF.

This chain uses TRBV18 with TRBJ2-7, with D uncertain. Trimming stripped 0 bases from V and 3 bases from J, with 12 bases between. CDR1 and CDR2 (germline): KGHSH, LQKENI. The CDR3 is 15 amino acids. CDR3 in amino acids: CASSPPSDSFYEQYF. CDR3 nucleotide sequence: TGTGCCAGCTCACCACCGTCCGACTCTTTCTACGAGCAGTACTTC.

The chain combines TRBV6-1 with TRBJ2-3; D unclear. Trimming took off 2 bases at V and 1 base at J, with 13 bases between the two ends. Germline V gene sequence: CDR1 MNHNS, CDR2 SASEGT. The CDR3 contains 16 residues. CDR3 protein: CASSERRWQGTDTQYF. The CDR3 region has the DNA TGTGCCAGCAGTGAACGTCGGTGGCAGGGCACAGATACGCAGTATTTT.

This clonotype was picked up one time. The chain joins TRBV19 to TRBJ2-5; 9 bases match TRBD1. The DNA end lines up better with TRBJ2-7; the J call may be wrong. Germline V gene sequence: CDR1 LNHDA, CDR2 SQIVND (reference sequence). The CDR3 extends over 15 amino acids. The CDR3, as DNA: TGTGCCAGCAGACCCGGGACAGGGTCTGGCTACGAGCAGTACTTC. It translates to CASRPGTGSGYEQYF.

J is TRBJ1-2 and V is TRBV27, with D possibly matching TRBD1 (6 bases). The CDR3 totals 16 residues. V was shortened by 6 bases and J by 4 bases, with 21 bases between the two germline ends. Germline CDR1 MNHEY, CDR2 SMNVEV (reference sequence). The CDR3 loop reads CASSNFDGGGIYGYTF. The CDR3 nucleotides are TGTGCCAGCAGCAATTTCGATGGGGGCGGCATCTATGGCTACACCTTC.

This clonotype has just one count. CDR3 nucleotide sequence: TGTGCCAGCACCACGGGGGTCCCCGGGCCCCAGCATTTT. It is translated as CASTTGVPGPQHF. This rearrangement joins TRBV12-3 or TRBV12-4 to TRBJ1-5, with D tentatively TRBD1 (5 bases). V was clipped by 7 bases and J by 9 bases, with 16 bases between them. CDR3 size: 13 residues.

The chain has TRBV3-1 and TRBJ2-4; D is unclear. Trimming shortened V by 4 bases and J by 1 base, and 11 bases separated the two germline ends. The CDR3 sequence is 15 residues long. Germline values: CDR1 LGHDT, CDR2 YNNKEL (reference sequence). CDR3 nucleotide sequence: TGTGCCAGCAGCCGAGGAAGGTCCGCCAAAAACATTCAGTACTTC. It translates to CASSRGRSAKNIQYF. The whole variable domain, remainder taken from reference TRBV3-1 and TRBJ2-4, is DTAVSQTPKYLVTQMGNDKSIKCEQNLGHDTMYWYKQDSKKFLKIMFSYNNKELIINETVPNRFSPKSPDKAHLNLHINSLELGDSAVYFCASSRGRSAKNIQYFGAGTRLSVL.

Only one count was recorded for this clonotype. The chain recombines TRBV5-1 with TRBJ2-5, with D possibly matching TRBD1 (6 bases). CDR3 length equals 16 residues. The V end lost 0 bases, the J end lost 1 base, and 13 bases lay between the germline ends. The germline CDR1 and CDR2 sequences are SGHRS and YFSETQ. CDR3 DNA sequence: TGCGCCAGCAGCTTGGCACAGGGTGGGGTCCAAGAGACCCAGTACTTC. It encodes CASSLAQGGVQETQYF.

This clonotype was seen once. The chain links TRBV20-1 to TRBJ2-3; 8 bases are a match to TRBD1. The germline V gene has CDR1 DFQATT and CDR2 SNEGSKA (reference sequence). V lost 0 bases, J lost 2 bases, and 7 bases stayed unmatched. This CDR3 contains 16 residues. CDR3 DNA: TGCAGTGCTAGAGAGACAAGACAGGGGCCCACAGATACGCAGTATTTT. Its protein product is CSARETRQGPTDTQYF.

The chain employs TRBV6-2 or TRBV6-3 and TRBJ2-1; TRBD2 is a possible D gene (6 bases). The CDR3 loop spans 14 amino acids. The V and J ends lost 6 bases and 4 bases respectively, with 13 bases between them. The germline V gene encodes CDR1 MNHEY and CDR2 SVGEGT. CDR3 sequence: CASRGLDDYNEQFF. The CDR3 nucleotides are TGTGCCAGCAGGGGACTTGATGATTACAATGAGCAGTTCTTC.

V is TRBV28 and J is TRBJ2-5; TRBD1 is a possible D gene (6 bases). CDR3 length: 13 amino acids. With 7 bases removed from V and 5 bases from J, the gap between germline ends came to 14 bases. Germline lookup yields CDR1 MDHEN and CDR2 SYDVKM. This chain's CDR3 is CASTLGGEETQYF. In nucleotides, the CDR3 is TGTGCCAGCACCTTAGGGGGTGAGGAGACCCAGTACTTC.

The rearrangement uses TRBV4-1 and TRBJ2-1, with a possible D match to TRBD1 (5 bases). V dropped 3 bases and J dropped 5 bases, with 8 bases sitting between them. CDR1 and CDR2 (germline): MGHRA, YSYEKL. The CDR3 is 13 amino acids. Written as DNA, the CDR3 is TGCGCCAGCAGCCAGACAGTTGACAATGAGCAGTTCTTC. The encoded protein is CASSQTVDNEQFF.

The CDR3 loop is CASGPYGKKLFF. The CDR3 DNA is TGTGCCAGCGGACCTTACGGTAAAAAACTGTTTTTT. The chain links TRBV7-9 to TRBJ1-4, with unresolved D. The germline CDR1 and CDR2 sequences are SEHNR and FQNEAQ (reference sequence). The CDR3 sequence is 12 residues long. The germline V and J ends were trimmed by 8 bases and 9 bases, with 13 bases remaining between them. Filled out from reference TRBV7-9 and TRBJ1-4, the complete variable domain reads DTGVSQNPRHKITKRGQNVTFRCDPISEHNRLYWYRQTLGQGPEFLTYFQNEAQLEKSRLLSDRFSAERPKGSFSTLEIQRTEQGDSAMYLCASGPYGKKLFFGSGTQLSVL.

The chain is built from TRBV6-6 and TRBJ2-7, with D possibly being TRBD1 (6 bases). This CDR3 contains 15 residues. The germline CDR1 and CDR2 sequences are MNHNY and SVGAGI (reference sequence). V shed 2 bases and J shed 4 bases, with 15 bases lying between them. CDR3 loop: CASSYDAGAVYEQYF. CDR3 in DNA: TGTGCCAGCAGTTACGATGCAGGGGCGGTGTACGAGCAGTACTTC.

This clonotype was seen a single time. The chain carries TRBV30 and TRBJ1-2; D unclear. V was shortened by 8 bases and J by 10 bases, with 20 bases between the two germline ends. The germline V gene encodes CDR1 GTSNPN and CDR2 SVGIG (reference sequence). The CDR3 has 12 amino acids. CDR3 residues: CALHAGPTDYTF. The CDR3 nucleotides read TGTGCCCTCCACGCAGGACCGACTGACTACACCTTC.

This chain links TRBV15 with TRBJ2-1; D is unresolved. This CDR3 is built from 18 residues. Germline loops: CDR1 LNHNV, CDR2 YYDKDF (reference sequence). V was pared by 4 bases and J by 0 bases, with 19 bases between. CDR3 in DNA: TGTGCCACCAGCATAGAGATGACAACAGCTAGCTCCTACAATGAGCAGTTCTTC. Translating gives CATSIEMTTASSYNEQFF. Combining the CDR3 with reference TRBV15 and TRBJ2-1 gives the whole variable domain DAMVIQNPRYQVTQFGKPVTLSCSQTLNHNVMYWYQQKSSQAPKLLFHYYDKDFNNEADTPDNFQSRRPNTSFCFLDIRSPGLGDTAMYLCATSIEMTTASSYNEQFFGPGTRLTVL.

The rearrangement uses TRBV6-1 and TRBJ2-7; D is unclear. The CDR3 runs to 12 residues. Trimming pared 5 bases from V and 4 bases from J, leaving 9 bases between. Germline V gene lookup returns CDR1 MNHNS and CDR2 SASEGT. CDR3 residues: CASSPAGYEQYF. In DNA form, the CDR3 reads TGTGCCAGCAGTCCCGCCGGTTACGAGCAGTACTTC.

This clonotype was picked up one time. The rearrangement uses TRBV7-9 and TRBJ1-1, with unresolved D. V lost 2 bases and J 5 bases, leaving 21 bases between the germline ends. The CDR3 contains 17 residues. Germline V gene lookup returns CDR1 SEHNR and CDR2 FQNEAQ (reference sequence). This CDR3 reads CASSLYPTPALGTEAFF. In nucleotides, the CDR3 is TGTGCCAGCAGCTTATATCCGACACCCGCCTTGGGGACTGAAGCTTTCTTT.

The chain joins TRBV5-1 to TRBJ2-7; D may be TRBD1 (6 bases). Trimming removed 4 bases at V and 4 bases at J, with 15 bases between. The length of the CDR3 is 14 residues. The V gene's germline CDR1 is SGHRS and CDR2 YFSETQ. The CDR3 here is CASSPREQGYEQYF. The DNA of the CDR3 is TGCGCCAGCAGCCCTCGCGAACAGGGATACGAGCAGTACTTC.